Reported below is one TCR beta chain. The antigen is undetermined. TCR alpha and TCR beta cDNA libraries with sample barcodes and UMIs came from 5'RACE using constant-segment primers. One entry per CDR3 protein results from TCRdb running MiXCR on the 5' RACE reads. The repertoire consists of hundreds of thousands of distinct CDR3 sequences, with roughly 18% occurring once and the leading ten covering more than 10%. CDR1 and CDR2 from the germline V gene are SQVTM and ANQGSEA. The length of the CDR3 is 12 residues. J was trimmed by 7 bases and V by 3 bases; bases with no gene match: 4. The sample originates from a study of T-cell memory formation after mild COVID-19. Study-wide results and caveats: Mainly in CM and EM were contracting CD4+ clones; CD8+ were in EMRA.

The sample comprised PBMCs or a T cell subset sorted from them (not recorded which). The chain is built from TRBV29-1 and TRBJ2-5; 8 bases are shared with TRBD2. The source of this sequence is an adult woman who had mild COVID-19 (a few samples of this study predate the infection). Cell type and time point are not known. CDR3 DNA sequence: TGCAGCGTTGACGGGGGGGCCTCGACCCAGTACTTC. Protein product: CSVDGGASTQYF.